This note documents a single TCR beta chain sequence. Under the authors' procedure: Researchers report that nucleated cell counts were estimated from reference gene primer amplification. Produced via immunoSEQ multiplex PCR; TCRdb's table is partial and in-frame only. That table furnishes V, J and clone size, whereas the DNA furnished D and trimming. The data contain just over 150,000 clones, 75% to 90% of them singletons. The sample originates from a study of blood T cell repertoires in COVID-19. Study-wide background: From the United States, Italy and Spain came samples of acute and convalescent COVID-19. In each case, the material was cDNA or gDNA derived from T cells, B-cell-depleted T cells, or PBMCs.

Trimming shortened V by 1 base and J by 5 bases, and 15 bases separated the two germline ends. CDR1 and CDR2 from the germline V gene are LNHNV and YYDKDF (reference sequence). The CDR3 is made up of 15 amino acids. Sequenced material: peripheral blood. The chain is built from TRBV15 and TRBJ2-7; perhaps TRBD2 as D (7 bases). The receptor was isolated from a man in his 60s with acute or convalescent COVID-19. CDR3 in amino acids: CATSRVAGGPDEQYF. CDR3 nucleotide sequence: TGTGCCACCAGCAGAGTCGCCGGGGGGCCCGACGAGCAGTACTTC.